The 8 T cell receptor beta chains in this list originate from one sample, sequenced in a study of cytomegalovirus exposure and HLA in healthy donors. Primers for the PCR totalled 60 Vbeta and 13 Jbeta. Method: immunoSEQ multiplex PCR; TCRdb's copy keeps in-frame clones and lacks some. This table has some 170,000 clones, about two thirds appearing once. The sequencing input was PBMCs. The receptors originated from a woman between 25 and 40 years old in good health and CMV-seronegative.

The rearrangement links TRBV28 to TRBJ2-2, with 7 bases aligning to TRBD1. The CDR3 covers 17 residues. V gave up 0 bases and J gave up 1 base; unmatched junction bases: 5. Germline CDR1 and CDR2: MDHEN and SYDVKM. In DNA form, the CDR3 reads TGTGCCAGCAGTTTATGGCTAGGGGGCAAGAACACCGGGGAGCTGTTTTTT. Amino acids: CASSLWLGGKNTGELFF. Drawing the rest from reference TRBV28 and TRBJ2-2, the complete variable domain is DVKVTQSSRYLVKRTGEKVFLECVQDMDHENMFWYRQDPGLGLRLIYFSYDVKMKEKGDIPEGYSVSREKKERFSLILESASTNQTSMYLCASSLWLGGKNTGELFFGEGSRLTVL.

The chain carries TRBV7-2 and TRBJ2-5, with 12 nucleotides matching TRBD2. Germline trimming cut 4 bases from V and 5 bases from J; bases unmatched to any gene: 8. This CDR3 has 16 residues. The V gene's germline CDR1 is SGHTA and CDR2 FQGNSA. The CDR3 loop reads CASSSLLAGGGETQYF. The CDR3 region has the DNA TGTGCCAGCAGCTCGCTTCTAGCGGGAGGGGGTGAGACCCAGTACTTC.

This chain joins TRBV5-1 and TRBJ1-5, with 7 bases lining up with TRBD1. Trimming at V came to 4 bases and at J to 7 bases, leaving 8 bases not matched to a gene. The CDR3 runs 14 residues. Germline values: CDR1 SGHRS, CDR2 YFSETQ. The CDR3 nucleotides read TGCGCCAGCAGCCCTACAGGGGTAGACCAGCCCCAGCATTTT. Protein sequence: CASSPTGVDQPQHF.

The chain is built from TRBV6-1 and TRBJ1-1; 7 bases agree with TRBD1. CDR1 and CDR2 (germline): MNHNS, SASEGT. The CDR3 length is 12 residues. V trimming: 6 bases; J trimming: 3 bases; junction bases outside the gene matches: 1. CDR3 DNA sequence: TGTGCCAGCAGGACAGGGTACACTGAAGCTTTCTTT. Its protein is CASRTGYTEAFF.

The chain recombines TRBV6-6 with TRBJ2-7; maybe TRBD1 (5 bases). V gave up 2 bases and J gave up 5 bases, with 13 bases separating them. CDR1 is MNHNY, CDR2 SVGAGI, per germline (reference sequence). The CDR3 length is 14 residues. Written as DNA, the CDR3 is TGTGCCAGCAGTTACGGGGCAGGGCCGAACGAGCAGTACTTC. Translated, it gives CASSYGAGPNEQYF.

As to this clone: At one end, the junction sequence differs from germline, possibly due to a read error. The rearrangement links TRBV6-6 to TRBJ1-4; no clear D gene. From germline, CDR1 is MNHNY and CDR2 SVGAGI (reference sequence). This CDR3 has 14 amino acids. CDR3 loop: CASNKQARNEKLFF. In DNA, the CDR3 is TGTGCCAGCAACAAACAAGCCAGAAATGAAAAACTATTTTTT.

The chain carries TRBV9 and TRBJ2-1; D ambiguous. The CDR3 length is 11 residues. V was cut by 4 bases and J by 7 bases, with 6 bases left in between. Germline CDR1 is SGDLS and CDR2 is YYNGEE. CDR3 amino acids: CASSRSNEQFF. CDR3 bases: TGTGCCAGCAGCCGGTCTAATGAGCAGTTCTTC.

The chain combines TRBV15 with TRBJ1-2; possibly TRBD1 for D (5 bases). Trimming took off 1 base at V and 9 bases at J, with 15 bases between the two ends. The length of the CDR3 is 14 residues. Germline-derived CDR1 and CDR2 are LNHNV and YYDKDF (reference sequence). DNA of the CDR3: TGTGCCACCAGCAGAGGGACAATCATGGATAGCTACACCTTC. Protein product: CATSRGTIMDSYTF.